This entry is about one T cell receptor beta chain. Its specificity is not known. Treatment: oral pan-JAK inhibitor, 5-10 mg twice daily. The authors extracted RNA and reverse transcribed it into cDNA as the sequencing template. Using immunoSEQ multiplex PCR, the repertoire was profiled, and TCRdb retains in-frame clones only, with some absent. The sample includes about 220,000 clones, around 57% of them seen just once. This sample is drawn from a study of CD8+ T cells in alopecia areata. About the study: Tofacitinib administration persisted for 6 to 18 months, succeeded by 6 months off drug. The study's findings and limits: Greater clonality was observed in lesional scalp samples, especially alopecia totalis/universalis, versus normal scalp.

The germline CDR1 and CDR2 sequences are SQVTM and ANQGSEA. V was clipped by 0 bases and J by 4 bases, with 9 bases between them. The CDR3 has 13 residues. The clonotype comes from a human donor with alopecia areata. This chain uses TRBV29-1 with TRBJ1-2; the D gene is possibly TRBD1 (5 bases). The sample consisted of CD4+ T cells sorted from blood, taken at week 4, from a patient treated with tofacitinib. CDR3 in amino acids: CSVEETALYGYTF. The CDR3 DNA reads as TGCAGCGTTGAAGAGACAGCGCTCTATGGCTACACCTTC.